This TCR beta chain was captured in a study of T-cell memory formation after mild COVID-19. Each CDR3 protein is one row after TCRdb ran MiXCR on the 5' RACE reads. The sample records about 470,000 distinct CDR3 sequences, nearly 25% being singletons. This clonotype was recorded once. Germline loops: CDR1 LGHDT, CDR2 YNNKEL (reference sequence). J gave up 13 bases and V 1 base, and 9 bases lay outside the gene matches. There are 14 residues in the CDR3. The sequenced sample consisted of PBMCs or a T cell subset sorted from them (not recorded which). The source is an adult woman who had mild COVID-19 (a few samples of this study predate the infection). Cell type and time point are not known. The V gene is TRBV3-1, the J gene TRBJ2-1; 8 positions match TRBD1. CDR3 bases: TGTGCCAGCAGCCAAGGAGTCCCAGGGGGCGATCAGTTCTTC. It is translated as CASSQGVPGGDQFF.